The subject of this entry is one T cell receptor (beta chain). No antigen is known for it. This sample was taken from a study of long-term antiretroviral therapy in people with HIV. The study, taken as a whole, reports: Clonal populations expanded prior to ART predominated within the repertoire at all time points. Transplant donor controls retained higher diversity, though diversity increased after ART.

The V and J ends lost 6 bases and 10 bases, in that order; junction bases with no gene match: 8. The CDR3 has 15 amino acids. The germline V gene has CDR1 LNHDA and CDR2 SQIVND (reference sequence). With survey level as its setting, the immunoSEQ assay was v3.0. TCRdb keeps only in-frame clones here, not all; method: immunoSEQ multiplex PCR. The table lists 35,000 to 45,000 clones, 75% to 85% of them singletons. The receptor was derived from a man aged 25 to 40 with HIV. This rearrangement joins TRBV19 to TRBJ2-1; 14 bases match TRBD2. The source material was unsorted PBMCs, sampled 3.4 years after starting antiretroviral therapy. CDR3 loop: CASRTGTSGSREQFF. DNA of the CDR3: TGTGCCAGTAGGACCGGGACTAGCGGGAGTCGAGAGCAGTTCTTC.